This TCR beta chain stems from a study of blood T cells in healthy people across ages. A J-beta primer mix and a sample-barcoded 5' primer were used in a second PCR of roughly 6 to 11 cycles. MiXCR, applied by TCRdb to the 5' RACE reads, yields one record per CDR3 protein. The sample yields 700,000 or so distinct CDR3 sequences, 22% seen once. V trimming: 0 bases; J trimming: 4 bases; junction bases outside the gene matches: 12. This CDR3 comprises 18 residues. Germline V gene sequence: CDR1 SGHRS, CDR2 YFSETQ. This clonotype came up a few times. This sequence originates from a man between 65 and 85 years old in good health. Input material: blood. The chain uses TRBV5-1 and TRBJ1-4; TRBD1 matches at 7 bases. DNA for the CDR3: TGCGCCAGCAGCTTGGGTATAGAGGGGGCGACTAATAATGAAAAACTGTTTTTT. Protein: CASSLGIEGATNNEKLFF.